The T cell receptor (beta chain) described here comes from a study of blood T cell repertoires in COVID-19. Self-reported history from a screening survey and questionnaire set each donor's cohort. Clones were read by immunoSEQ multiplex PCR, and TCRdb kept only the in-frame ones, dropping some. The profile shows a few hundred thousand clones, about 85% of them singletons. V lost 3 bases and J lost 7, with 16 bases in between. Germline CDR1 MNHEY, CDR2 SMNVEV (reference sequence). CDR3 length: 14 residues. Material: PBMCs or T cells enriched from blood (not recorded which). The source is a woman aged 55-70 years who had recovered from COVID-19. The genes are TRBV27 and TRBJ2-7; possible D gene TRBD2, 5 bases. The CDR3 sequence is CASSFLDTRDEQYF. In nucleotides, the CDR3 is TGTGCCAGCAGTTTCCTTGACACTAGGGATGAGCAGTACTTC.